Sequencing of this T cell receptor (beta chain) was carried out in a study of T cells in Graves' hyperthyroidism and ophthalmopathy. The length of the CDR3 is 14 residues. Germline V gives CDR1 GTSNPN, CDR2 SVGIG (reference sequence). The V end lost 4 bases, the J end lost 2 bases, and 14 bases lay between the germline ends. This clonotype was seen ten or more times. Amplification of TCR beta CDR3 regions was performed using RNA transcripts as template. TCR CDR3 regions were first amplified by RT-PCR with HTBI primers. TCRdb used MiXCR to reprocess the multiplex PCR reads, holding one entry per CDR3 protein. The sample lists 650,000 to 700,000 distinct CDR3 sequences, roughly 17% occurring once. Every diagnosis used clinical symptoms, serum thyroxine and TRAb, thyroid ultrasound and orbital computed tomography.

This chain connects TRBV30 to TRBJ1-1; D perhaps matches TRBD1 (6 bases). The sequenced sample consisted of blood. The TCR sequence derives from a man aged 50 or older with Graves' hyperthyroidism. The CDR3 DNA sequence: TGTGCCTGGAATGTAGGGGGGGGCAACACTGAAGCTTTCTTT. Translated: CAWNVGGGNTEAFF.